This passage covers 17 T cell receptor beta chains from one sample sequenced in a study of cytomegalovirus exposure and HLA in healthy donors. The PCR had 60 Vbeta and 13 Jbeta primers. The data were produced by immunoSEQ multiplex PCR, yet TCRdb's version contains in-frame clones alone and is incomplete. The data contain fewer than 200,000 clones, roughly 80% of them singletons. The sample was PBMCs. These receptors originate from a man aged 50 or older in good health and CMV-seronegative.

This clone was recorded only once. The genes are TRBV4-1 and TRBJ2-7, with D possibly TRBD1 on 5 matching bases. The CDR3 consists of 16 residues. The ends were cut back, 3 bases at V and 2 bases at J, with 17 bases in the middle. CDR1 is MGHRA and CDR2 is YSYEKL in the germline V gene. CDR3 residues: CASSQTETVPTYEQYF. In DNA form, the CDR3 reads TGCGCCAGCAGCCAGACGGAGACAGTCCCCACCTACGAGCAGTACTTC.

V usage is TRBV9 and J usage is TRBJ1-6; D call uncertain. CDR3 length equals 15 residues. Germline lookup yields CDR1 SGDLS and CDR2 YYNGEE. Trimming took 3 bases from V and 6 from J, leaving 13 bases between them. The CDR3 nucleotides are TGTGCCAGCAGCGACCGGGATATTTTTAATTCACCCCTCCACTTT. This gives the protein CASSDRDIFNSPLHF.

The rearrangement joins TRBV5-1 to TRBJ1-2; D is unresolved. Germline assignment: CDR1 SGHRS and CDR2 YFSETQ. Trimming pared 1 base from V and 0 bases from J, leaving 7 bases between. This CDR3 has 14 residues. CDR3 nucleotide sequence: TGCGCCAGCAGCTTGACAGACACTAACTATGGCTACACCTTC. This codes for CASSLTDTNYGYTF.

The J gene is TRBJ2-7, the V gene TRBV5-3; 9 bases are shared with TRBD2. TRBV5-3 carries the ORF label, with uncertain function. With 2 bases clipped from V and 4 bases from J, the junction kept 10 bases outside the gene matches. CDR3 size: 16 residues. The CDR3 spells CARSFFAAGLAYEQYF. The CDR3 DNA reads as TGTGCCAGAAGCTTTTTCGCAGCGGGACTAGCTTACGAGCAGTACTTC.

This chain connects TRBV20-1 to TRBJ1-1; 10 nucleotides agree with TRBD1. The CDR3 covers 10 residues. The germline CDR1 and CDR2 sequences are DFQATT and SNEGSKA (reference sequence). Trimming at V came to 5 bases and at J to 10 bases, leaving 1 base not matched to a gene. This CDR3 is CSAWDRGAFF. Written as DNA, the CDR3 is TGCAGTGCTTGGGACAGGGGAGCTTTCTTT.

V is TRBV9 and J is TRBJ2-7; D is unresolved. The germline V gene encodes CDR1 SGDLS and CDR2 YYNGEE. The CDR3 totals 16 residues. V dropped 4 bases and J dropped 2 bases, with 19 bases sitting between them. The CDR3 is CASSPSQSLGTYEQYF. Written as DNA, the CDR3 is TGTGCCAGCAGCCCTTCTCAATCCTTGGGCACCTACGAGCAGTACTTC.

The genes are TRBV28 and TRBJ1-3; 9 bases map to TRBD1. The trim removed 5 bases at V and 2 bases at J, leaving 10 bases unmatched. CDR3 length: 17 amino acids. Germline V lookup: CDR1 MDHEN, CDR2 SYDVKM. The CDR3 reads CASSLIPGQGTGNTIYF. Here the CDR3 DNA reads TGTGCCAGCAGTCTAATACCGGGACAGGGTACTGGAAACACCATATATTTT.

The count of this clone is one. This chain links TRBV19 with TRBJ2-7, with TRBD2 matching 10 bases. Germline CDR1 is LNHDA and CDR2 is SQIVND (reference sequence). The CDR3 is made up of 18 amino acids. The J segment lost 4 bases and the V segment lost 5 bases, leaving 17 bases of the junction unmatched. The CDR3 reads CASSARTLRLAGRYEQYF. The CDR3 DNA reads as TGTGCCAGTAGTGCTCGAACTCTTCGACTAGCGGGTCGGTACGAGCAGTACTTC.

The chain is built from TRBV14 and TRBJ2-2; 10 nucleotides line up with TRBD2. Germline V gene lookup returns CDR1 SGHDN and CDR2 FVKESK. This CDR3 contains 18 residues. The V and J ends lost 4 bases and 3 bases, in that order; junction bases with no gene match: 11. CDR3 sequence: CASSPRQGLAVYTGELFF. For the CDR3, the DNA is TGTGCCAGCAGCCCGCGACAAGGACTAGCGGTTTACACCGGGGAGCTGTTTTTT.

This clone was counted once. The chain has TRBV11-2 and TRBJ1-1; TRBD1 matches 7 bases. This CDR3 is 15 amino acids long. CDR1 is SGHAT and CDR2 is FQNNGV in the germline V gene. Trimming took 5 bases from V and 5 from J; bases not matched to a gene: 11. CDR3 in DNA: TGTGCCAGCAGCCAGCGACAGGGAAAGGGGACTGAAGCTTTCTTT. The encoded protein is CASSQRQGKGTEAFF.

This clone was counted a few times. The chain uses TRBV19 and TRBJ1-5; TRBD1 aligns across 11 bases. The CDR3 extends over 16 amino acids. Per the germline V gene, CDR1 is LNHDA and CDR2 is SQIVND (reference sequence). V trimming: 7 bases; J trimming: 4 bases; junction bases outside the gene matches: 9. CDR3 coding DNA: TGTGCCAGTACTACTAGGACAGGGGGCTGGAATCAGCCCCAGCATTTT. Its translation is CASTTRTGGWNQPQHF. Complete variable domain (other parts from reference TRBV19 and TRBJ1-5): DGGITQSPKYLFRKEGQNVTLSCEQNLNHDAMYWYRQDPGQGLRLIYYSQIVNDFQKGDIAEGYSVSREKKESFPLTVTSAQKNPTAFYLCASTTRTGGWNQPQHFGDGTRLSIL.

The CDR3 protein is CASSIRSDRVYSGANVLTF. The CDR3 DNA reads TGTGCCAGCAGCATTCGATCGGACAGGGTCTACTCTGGGGCCAACGTCCTGACTTTC. This chain links TRBV14 with TRBJ2-6, with 8 bases matching TRBD1. In germline, CDR1 is SGHDN, CDR2 FVKESK. J was trimmed by 0 bases and V by 5 bases; bases with no gene match: 12. The CDR3 extends over 19 amino acids.

The rearrangement uses TRBV18 and TRBJ2-1; D possibly corresponds to TRBD2 (5 bases). Germline V gives CDR1 KGHSH, CDR2 LQKENI. Trimming stripped 4 bases from V and 5 bases from J, with 9 bases between. CDR3 length: 13 amino acids. The CDR3 sequence is CASSHPGNNEQFF. CDR3 coding DNA: TGTGCCAGCTCACATCCGGGAAACAATGAGCAGTTCTTC. Variable domain in full (rest from reference TRBV18 and TRBJ2-1): NAGVMQNPRHLVRRRGQEARLRCSPMKGHSHVYWYRQLPEEGLKFMVYLQKENIIDESGMPKERFSAEFPKEGPSILRIQQVVRGDSAAYFCASSHPGNNEQFFGPGTRLTVL.

The chain couples TRBV7-8 to TRBJ1-3; TRBD1 agrees at 11 bases. V dropped 5 bases and J dropped 2; count of bases not matched to a gene: 5. This CDR3 comprises 16 residues. CDR1 SGHVS and CDR2 FQNEAQ come from the germline V gene. The CDR3 DNA reads as TGTGCCAGCAGCCCGTGGACAGGGGGCGCTGGAAACACCATATATTTT. Protein: CASSPWTGGAGNTIYF.

This chain links TRBV18 with TRBJ1-4, with TRBD1 identical over 7 bases. V trimming: 3 bases; J trimming: 5 bases; junction bases outside the gene matches: 3. There are 14 residues in the CDR3. Germline V CDR1 and CDR2: KGHSH, LQKENI. The CDR3 coding sequence is TGTGCCAGCTCACCCGGGACAGTCAATGAAAAACTGTTTTTT. Translating it yields CASSPGTVNEKLFF.

This clone was recorded once. The chain employs TRBV7-2 and TRBJ2-5; unclear D gene. The CDR3 spans 12 residues. V was clipped by 6 bases and J by 4 bases, with 9 bases between them. CDR1 and CDR2 from the germline V gene are SGHTA and FQGNSA. The CDR3 spells CASSEVGETQYF. For the CDR3, the DNA is TGTGCCAGCAGTGAGGTGGGAGAGACCCAGTACTTC.

The chain has TRBV7-2 and TRBJ2-1; D ambiguous. Germline assignment: CDR1 SGHTA and CDR2 FQGNSA. This CDR3 spans 12 amino acids. With 3 bases removed from V and 7 bases from J, the gap between germline ends came to 7 bases. The CDR3 loop is CASSLTRNEQFF. CDR3 DNA: TGTGCCAGCAGCTTGACGCGGAATGAGCAGTTCTTC.